In its sample, the clone carrying this TCR beta chain was seen many times. What it binds is not known. This sample is part of a study of T cell repertoires in cytomegalovirus infection. Study details: Public TCR beta signature analysis indicated the presence of both CMV infection and matching HLA type.

Study-wide results and caveats: HLA-C-restricted, CMV-specific TCR beta clonotypes were dominant ex vivo. Totalled public TCR beta family frequency picked out people who carried CMV plus the relevant HLA.

One entry per CDR3 protein results from TCRdb running MiXCR on the reads. The sample gives around 530,000 distinct CDR3 sequences, approximately 15% of which show up once; roughly a quarter is in the top ten. CDR3 length: 15 amino acids. The junction had 4 bases not matched to a gene; V was cut back by 3 bases and J by 7 bases. The germline V gene has CDR1 SGHTA and CDR2 FQGTGA. Input material: CD8+ T cells from PBMCs. This chain joins TRBV7-3 and TRBJ2-1; 12 nucleotides align to TRBD2. The source is a human donor in good health (CMV status not recorded). Some clones in this sample may be carry-over from other donors' samples. The CDR3 DNA reads as TGTGCCAGCAGCTTCTCTAGCGGGGGGGGGAATGAGCAGTTCTTC. This encodes CASSFSSGGGNEQFF.